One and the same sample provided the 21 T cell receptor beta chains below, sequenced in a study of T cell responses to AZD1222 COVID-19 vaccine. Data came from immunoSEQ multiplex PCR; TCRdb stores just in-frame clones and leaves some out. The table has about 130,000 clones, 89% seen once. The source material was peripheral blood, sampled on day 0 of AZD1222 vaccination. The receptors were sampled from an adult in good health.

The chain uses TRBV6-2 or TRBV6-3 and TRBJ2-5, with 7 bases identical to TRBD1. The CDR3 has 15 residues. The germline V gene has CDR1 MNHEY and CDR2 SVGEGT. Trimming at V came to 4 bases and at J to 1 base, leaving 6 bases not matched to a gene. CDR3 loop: CASSLPRQGQETQYF. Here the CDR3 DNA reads TGTGCCAGCAGTTTACCCCGACAGGGCCAAGAGACCCAGTACTTC.

The DNA of the CDR3 is TGTGCCAGCAGTTATTGGGGTCGACAGGAAGAGACCCAGTACTTC. Protein product: CASSYWGRQEETQYF. The chain uses TRBV6-5 and TRBJ2-5, with D possibly being TRBD1 (6 bases). The V end lost 3 bases, the J end lost 3 bases, and 14 bases lay between the germline ends. CDR3 length: 15 residues. The germline gives CDR1 MNHEY, CDR2 SVGAGI.

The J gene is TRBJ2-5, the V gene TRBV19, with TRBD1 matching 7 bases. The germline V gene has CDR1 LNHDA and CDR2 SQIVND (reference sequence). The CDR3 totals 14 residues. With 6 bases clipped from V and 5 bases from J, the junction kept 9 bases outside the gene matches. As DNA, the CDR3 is TGTGCCAGTAGAACTACAGGGGCGGTGGAGACCCAGTACTTC. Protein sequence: CASRTTGAVETQYF.

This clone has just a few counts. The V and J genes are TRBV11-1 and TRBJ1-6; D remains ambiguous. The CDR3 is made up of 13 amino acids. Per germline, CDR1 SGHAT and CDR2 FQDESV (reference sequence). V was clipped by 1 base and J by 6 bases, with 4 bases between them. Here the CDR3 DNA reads TGTGCCAGCAGCTTAGAGGGTAATTCACCCCTCCACTTT. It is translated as CASSLEGNSPLHF.

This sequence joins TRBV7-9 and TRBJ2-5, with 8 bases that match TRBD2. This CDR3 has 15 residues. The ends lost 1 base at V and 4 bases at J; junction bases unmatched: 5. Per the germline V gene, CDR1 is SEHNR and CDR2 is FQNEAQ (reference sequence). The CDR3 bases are TGTGCCAGCAGCTTAGTGGCGGCGGGAGGAGAGACCCAGTACTTC. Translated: CASSLVAAGGETQYF.

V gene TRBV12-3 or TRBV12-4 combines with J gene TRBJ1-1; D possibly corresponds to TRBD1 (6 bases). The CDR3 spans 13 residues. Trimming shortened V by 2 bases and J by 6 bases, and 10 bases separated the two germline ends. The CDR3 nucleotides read TGTGCCAGCAGTTTAATGGGGGCCGCTGAAGCTTTCTTT. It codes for CASSLMGAAEAFF.

CDR3 region: CASSLGLAYNEQFF. CDR3 bases: TGTGCCAGCAGCTTGGGACTAGCCTACAATGAGCAGTTCTTC. V usage is TRBV5-8 and J usage is TRBJ2-1; perhaps TRBD2 as D (6 bases). V was cut by 0 bases and J by 2 bases, with 6 bases left in between. This CDR3 has 14 residues. CDR1 is SGHTS, CDR2 YDEGEE, per germline.

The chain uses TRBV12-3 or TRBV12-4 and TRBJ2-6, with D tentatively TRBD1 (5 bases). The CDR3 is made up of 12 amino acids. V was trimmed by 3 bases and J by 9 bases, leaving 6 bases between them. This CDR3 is CASSFQGNVLTF. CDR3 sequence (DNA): TGTGCCAGCAGTTTCCAGGGCAACGTCCTGACTTTC.

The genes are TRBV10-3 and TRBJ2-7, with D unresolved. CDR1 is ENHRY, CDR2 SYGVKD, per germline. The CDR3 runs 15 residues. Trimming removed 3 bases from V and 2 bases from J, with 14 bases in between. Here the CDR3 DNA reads TGTGCCATCAGTGACCCGGCCAAAATTCCCTACGAGCAGTACTTC. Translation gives CAISDPAKIPYEQYF.

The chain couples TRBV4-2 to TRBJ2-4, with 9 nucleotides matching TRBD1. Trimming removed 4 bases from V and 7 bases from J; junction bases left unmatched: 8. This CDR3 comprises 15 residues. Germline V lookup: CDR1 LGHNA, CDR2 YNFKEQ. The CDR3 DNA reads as TGTGCCAGCAGCCGCACAGGGGGCGAGCGGAACATTCAGTACTTC. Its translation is CASSRTGGERNIQYF.

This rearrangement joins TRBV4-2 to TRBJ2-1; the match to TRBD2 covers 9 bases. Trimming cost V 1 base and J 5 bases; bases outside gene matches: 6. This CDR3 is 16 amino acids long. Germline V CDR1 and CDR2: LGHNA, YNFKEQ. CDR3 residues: CASSQASGKDHNEQFF. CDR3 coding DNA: TGTGCCAGCAGCCAAGCTAGCGGGAAGGACCACAATGAGCAGTTCTTC.

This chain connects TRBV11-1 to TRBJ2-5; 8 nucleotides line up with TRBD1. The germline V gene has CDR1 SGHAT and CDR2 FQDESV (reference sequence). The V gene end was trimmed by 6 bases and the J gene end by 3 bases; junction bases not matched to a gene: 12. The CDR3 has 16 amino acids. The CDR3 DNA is TGTGCCAGCAGATATTCCGGGACAGGAATTGAAGAGACCCAGTACTTC. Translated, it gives CASRYSGTGIEETQYF.

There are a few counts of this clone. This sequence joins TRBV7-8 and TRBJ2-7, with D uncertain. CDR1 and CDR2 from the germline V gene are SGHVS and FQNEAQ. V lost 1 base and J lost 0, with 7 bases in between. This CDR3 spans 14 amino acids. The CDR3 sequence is CASSLDGTSYEQYF. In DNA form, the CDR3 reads TGTGCCAGCAGCTTAGACGGAACCTCCTACGAGCAGTACTTC.

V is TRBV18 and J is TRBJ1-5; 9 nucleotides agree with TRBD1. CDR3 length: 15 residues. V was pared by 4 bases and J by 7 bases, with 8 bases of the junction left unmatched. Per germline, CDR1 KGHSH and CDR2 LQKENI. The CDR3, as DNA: TGTGCCAGCTCACAGTACAGGGGGCGAGACCAGCCCCAGCATTTT. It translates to CASSQYRGRDQPQHF.

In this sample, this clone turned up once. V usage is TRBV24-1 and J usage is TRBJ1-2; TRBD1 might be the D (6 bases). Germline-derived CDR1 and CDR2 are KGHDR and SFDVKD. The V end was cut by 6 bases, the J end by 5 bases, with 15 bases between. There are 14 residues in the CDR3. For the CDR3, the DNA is TGTGCCACCAGTCCCGGTGAAGGGGGGTATGGCTACACCTTC. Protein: CATSPGEGGYGYTF.

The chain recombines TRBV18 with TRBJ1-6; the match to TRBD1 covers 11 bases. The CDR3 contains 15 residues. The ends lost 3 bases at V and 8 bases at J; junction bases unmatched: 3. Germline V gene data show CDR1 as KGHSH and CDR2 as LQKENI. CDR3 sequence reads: CASSPGDRGDSPLHF. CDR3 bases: TGTGCCAGCTCACCGGGGGACAGGGGGGATTCACCCCTCCACTTT.

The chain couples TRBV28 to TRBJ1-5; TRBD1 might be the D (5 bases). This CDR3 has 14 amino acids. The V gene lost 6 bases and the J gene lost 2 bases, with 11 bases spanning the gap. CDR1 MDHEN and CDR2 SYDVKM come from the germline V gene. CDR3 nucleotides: TGTGCCAGCAGCTACGGGGGGGGCAATCAGCCCCAGCATTTT. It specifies CASSYGGGNQPQHF.

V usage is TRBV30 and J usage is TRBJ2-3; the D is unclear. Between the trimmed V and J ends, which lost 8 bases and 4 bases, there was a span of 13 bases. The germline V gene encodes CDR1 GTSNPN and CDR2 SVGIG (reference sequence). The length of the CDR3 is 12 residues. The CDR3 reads CARGPPPDTQYF. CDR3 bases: TGTGCCCGCGGACCCCCCCCAGATACGCAGTATTTT. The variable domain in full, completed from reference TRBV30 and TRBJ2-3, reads SQTIHQWPATLVQPVGSPLSLECTVEGTSNPNLYWYRQAAGRGLQLLFYSVGIGQISSEVPQNLSASRPQDRQFILSSKKLLLSDSGFYLCARGPPPDTQYFGPGTRLTVL.

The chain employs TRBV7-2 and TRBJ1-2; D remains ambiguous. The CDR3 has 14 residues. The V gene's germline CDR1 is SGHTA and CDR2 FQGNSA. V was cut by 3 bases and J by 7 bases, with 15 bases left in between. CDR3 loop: CASSFRDRPSGYTF. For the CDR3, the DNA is TGTGCCAGCAGCTTCCGGGATCGCCCCTCTGGCTACACCTTC.

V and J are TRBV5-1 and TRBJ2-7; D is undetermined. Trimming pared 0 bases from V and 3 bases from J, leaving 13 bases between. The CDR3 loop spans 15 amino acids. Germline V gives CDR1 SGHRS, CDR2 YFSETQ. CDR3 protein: CASSLDPQGSYEQYF. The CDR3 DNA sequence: TGCGCCAGCAGCTTGGATCCTCAAGGAAGCTACGAGCAGTACTTC. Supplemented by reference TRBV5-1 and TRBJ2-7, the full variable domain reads KAGVTQTPRYLIKTRGQQVTLSCSPISGHRSVSWYQQTPGQGLQFLFEYFSETQRNKGNFPGRFSGRQFSNSRSEMNVSTLELGDSALYLCASSLDPQGSYEQYFGPGTRLTVT.

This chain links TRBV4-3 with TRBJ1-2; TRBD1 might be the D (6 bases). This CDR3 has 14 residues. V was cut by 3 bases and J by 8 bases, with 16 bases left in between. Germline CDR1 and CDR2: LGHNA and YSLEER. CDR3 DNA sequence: TGCGCCAGCAGCCATCTGGGTACAGGGTCGGGCTACACCTTC. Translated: CASSHLGTGSGYTF.